The 14 T cell receptor beta chains presented below share a single source sample, sequenced in a study of shared clonotypes between healthy human individuals (TCRdb year 2020). The method was the immunoSEQ multiplex PCR assay. What TCRdb holds here is the immuneACCESS table cut down to in-frame rearrangements. Part of the clones is not present; checked against another copy, under half of the missing clones reflect an unresolved V gene, and the others are unexplained. Present in this sample are 2 million or so clones, over 85% of which were seen just once. The top ten constitute around 1.1% of the sample. CD8 naive samples consisted of CD45RO-negative cells that were positively selected for CCR7, yielding a CD45RA+CCR7+ population without TemRA cells. The sample consisted of naive CD8+ T cells sorted from blood. Reading the label with the study, this specimen's cell subset or site is: CD45RA+CCR7+. These receptors were collected from a man aged 18 to 29 in good health.

V usage is TRBV10-2 and J usage is TRBJ1-2; D gene uncertain. This CDR3 is built from 14 residues. Trimming stripped 7 bases from V and 4 bases from J, with 16 bases between. Germline V gene lookup returns CDR1 WSHSY and CDR2 SAAADI. The CDR3 DNA sequence: TGCGCCAGCACAGCTATACTTGGGATCTATGGCTACACCTTC. This translates into CASTAILGIYGYTF.

V usage is TRBV5-4 and J usage is TRBJ1-1; D is possibly TRBD1 (6 bases). This CDR3 contains 14 residues. V was cut by 4 bases and J by 2 bases, with 12 bases left in between. CDR1 SGHNT and CDR2 YYREEE come from the germline V gene (reference sequence). The DNA of the CDR3 is TGTGCCAGCAGCCCTGAGGGGGGCAACACTGAAGCTTTCTTT. Translated: CASSPEGGNTEAFF.

The rearrangement links TRBV30 to TRBJ1-2, with 7 bases that match TRBD1. The CDR3 covers 16 residues. Germline loops: CDR1 GTSNPN, CDR2 SVGIG (reference sequence). J gave up 6 bases and V 4 bases, and 17 bases lay outside the gene matches. The CDR3 is CAWKGTWGQKWHGYTF. The CDR3 coding sequence is TGTGCCTGGAAGGGGACCTGGGGACAGAAATGGCATGGCTACACCTTC.

The gene calls are TRBV7-4 and TRBJ2-7; TRBD1 matches 9 bases. Germline CDR1 reads SGHVT; CDR2 reads SQSDAQ. The CDR3 runs to 14 residues. After removal of 5 bases from V and 5 bases from J, the junction contained 7 bases not matched to a gene. The CDR3 DNA is TGTGCCAGCAGCCGGGGACAGGGCATCCACGAGCAGTACTTC. Translated, it gives CASSRGQGIHEQYF.

The chain employs TRBV15 and TRBJ2-5, with 13 bases aligning to TRBD2. The CDR3 has 16 amino acids. J was trimmed by 4 bases and V by 0 bases; bases with no gene match: 2. Germline assignment: CDR1 LNHNV and CDR2 YYDKDF (reference sequence). The DNA of the CDR3 is TGTGCCACCAGCAGAGAGGGACTAGCGGGAACAGAGACCCAGTACTTC. Protein: CATSREGLAGTETQYF. The full variable domain, with the rest looked up from reference TRBV15 and TRBJ2-5, is DAMVIQNPRYQVTQFGKPVTLSCSQTLNHNVMYWYQQKSSQAPKLLFHYYDKDFNNEADTPDNFQSRRPNTSFCFLDIRSPGLGDTAMYLCATSREGLAGTETQYFGPGTRLLVL.

CDR3 nucleotides: TGTGCCAGCAGCTTAAGGACAGGCACAGATACGCAGTATTTT. Translated: CASSLRTGTDTQYF. The V and J genes are TRBV11-2 and TRBJ2-3, with D tentatively TRBD1 (6 bases). In germline, CDR1 is SGHAT, CDR2 FQNNGV. This CDR3 has 14 amino acids. Trimming took 2 bases from V and 1 from J, leaving 7 bases between them.

For this clone: Other nucleotide sequences from this sample produce the same CDR3. The V call is TRBV7-9, the J call TRBJ2-5; 11 nucleotides line up with TRBD2. V shed 2 bases and J 5 bases; nucleotides not matched to a gene: 4. CDR1 is SEHNR, CDR2 FQNEAQ, per germline (reference sequence). This CDR3 has 15 amino acids. This CDR3 reads CASSLLAGGLETQYF. The CDR3 DNA reads as TGTGCCAGCAGCTTACTAGCGGGGGGATTGGAGACCCAGTACTTC.

The V and J genes are TRBV9 and TRBJ1-5; unclear D gene. Trimming shortened V by 2 bases and J by 1 base, and 10 bases separated the two germline ends. Germline V gives CDR1 SGDLS, CDR2 YYNGEE. The CDR3 is 15 amino acids. The CDR3, as DNA: TGTGCCAGCAGCGTCGGGGAGGGCAGCAATCAGCCCCAGCATTTT. Amino acids: CASSVGEGSNQPQHF.

The CDR3 DNA follows: TGTGCCAGCAGTGGTGGTAGCGGGGCTAAATACAATGAGCAGTTCTTC. Protein sequence: CASSGGSGAKYNEQFF. The chain employs TRBV2 and TRBJ2-1; 8 bases are a match to TRBD2. The V and J ends lost 4 bases and 4 bases, in that order; junction bases with no gene match: 9. The CDR3 extends over 16 amino acids. Per germline, CDR1 SNHLY and CDR2 FYNNEI.

The chain couples TRBV27 to TRBJ2-7; a weak D match, TRBD2 (6 bases). The germline V gene has CDR1 MNHEY and CDR2 SMNVEV (reference sequence). The CDR3 totals 15 residues. The V end was cut by 4 bases, the J end by 0 bases, with 13 bases between. DNA of the CDR3: TGTGCCAGCAGTTGCGGGGCCTCGAGCTCCTACGAGCAGTACTTC. It yields the protein CASSCGASSSYEQYF.

In the case of this clone: The same CDR3 is also encoded by other DNA sequences in this sample. The chain employs TRBV9 and TRBJ2-3; 12 bases match TRBD2. The ends lost 3 bases at V and 3 bases at J; junction bases unmatched: 2. In germline, CDR1 is SGDLS, CDR2 YYNGEE. The CDR3 contains 15 residues. The CDR3 DNA sequence: TGTGCCAGCAGCGCCGGGACTAGCGGGACAGATACGCAGTATTTT. This encodes CASSAGTSGTDTQYF. The full variable domain, with the rest looked up from reference TRBV9 and TRBJ2-3, is DSGVTQTPKHLITATGQRVTLRCSPRSGDLSVYWYQQSLDQGLQFLIQYYNGEERAKGNILERFSAQQFPDLHSELNLSSLELGDSALYFCASSAGTSGTDTQYFGPGTRLTVL.

Points on this clone: This sample includes further DNA sequences coding for the same CDR3. The rearrangement uses TRBV6-1 and TRBJ2-3; D remains ambiguous. Trimming removed 2 bases from V and 0 bases from J, with 0 bases in between. CDR3 length: 12 residues. Germline CDR1 reads MNHNS; CDR2 reads SASEGT. CDR3 coding DNA: TGTGCCAGCAGTGAAAGCACAGATACGCAGTATTTT. It yields the protein CASSESTDTQYF.

Note on this clone: Additional DNA sequences in this sample encode the identical CDR3. The V and J genes are TRBV6-5 and TRBJ2-3; D is undetermined. With 2 bases removed from V and 6 bases from J, the gap between germline ends came to 3 bases. The CDR3 runs to 11 residues. In germline, CDR1 is MNHEY, CDR2 SVGAGI. The CDR3 DNA is TGTGCCAGCAGTTACGGGGATACGCAGTATTTT. As protein: CASSYGDTQYF.

The chain recombines TRBV4-1 with TRBJ1-6, with a tentative D call TRBD1 (5 bases). V shed 1 base and J shed 5 bases, with 15 bases lying between them. Looked up from germline, CDR1 is MGHRA and CDR2 is YSYEKL. The CDR3 length is 17 residues. The CDR3 DNA sequence: TGCGCCAGCAGCCAAGTACCCCAGGGACGAGATAATTCACCCCTCCACTTT. It translates to CASSQVPQGRDNSPLHF.